This T cell receptor beta chain emerged from a study of blood T cell repertoires in COVID-19. Some clones are missing from TCRdb's copy, which holds only in-frame ones; the method was immunoSEQ multiplex PCR. The sample has some 500,000 clones; roughly 88% are singletons. In germline, CDR1 is MNHEY, CDR2 SMNVEV (reference sequence). The CDR3 spans 15 residues. V was trimmed by 2 bases and J by 6 bases, leaving 14 bases between them. The TCR comes from a woman aged 40 to 49 who had recovered from COVID-19. The V call is TRBV27, the J call TRBJ1-5, with D possibly matching TRBD1 (6 bases). Source material: PBMCs or T cells enriched from blood (not recorded which). CDR3 amino acids: CASSLNREGSQPQHF. CDR3 in DNA: TGTGCCAGCAGTTTAAACAGGGAGGGGAGTCAGCCCCAGCATTTT.